This T cell receptor (beta chain) was identified during a study of identical twins. Whole-study findings and limits: Conclusions were based on cross-sectional statistical analysis, without following the same donors.

MiXCR, run by TCRdb on the 5' RACE reads, gives a single entry per CDR3 protein. The sample lists roughly 720,000 distinct CDR3 sequences; roughly 18% were seen once. This CDR3 contains 16 residues. V gave up 3 bases and J gave up 4 bases, with 19 bases separating them. Germline V gene data show CDR1 as LNHDA and CDR2 as SQIVND (reference sequence). As concerns this clonotype: Its antigen is still unknown.

The same data also went into a second study, on T cells expressing NK-cell markers. That work states: The study drew TCR beta repertoires from sorted CD3+CD56+NKG2C+, CD3+CD56+NKG2C- and CD3+CD56-NKG2C+ T cells. NKG2C+ dominant clonotype frequencies in roughly six donors were roughly 1.0-7.5% of CD8+ T cells.

Sequenced input: PBMCs. The chain carries TRBV19 and TRBJ2-7; D may be TRBD1 or TRBD2 (5 bases each). The clonotype originates from a young woman in good health. The DNA for the CDR3 is TGTGCCAGTAGTATCGGGGCAGCCACTTCGATTTACGAGCAGTACTTC. As protein: CASSIGAATSIYEQYF.